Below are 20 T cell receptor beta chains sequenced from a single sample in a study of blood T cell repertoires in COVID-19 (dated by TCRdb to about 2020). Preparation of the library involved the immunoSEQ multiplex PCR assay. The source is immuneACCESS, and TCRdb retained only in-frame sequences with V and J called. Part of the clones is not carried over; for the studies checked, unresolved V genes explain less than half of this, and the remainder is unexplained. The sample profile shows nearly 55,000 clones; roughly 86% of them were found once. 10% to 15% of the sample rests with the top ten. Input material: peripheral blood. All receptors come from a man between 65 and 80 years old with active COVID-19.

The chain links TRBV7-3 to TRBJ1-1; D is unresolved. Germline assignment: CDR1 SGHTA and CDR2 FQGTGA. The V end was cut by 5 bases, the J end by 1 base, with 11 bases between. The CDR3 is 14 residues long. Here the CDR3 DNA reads TGTGCCAGCAGCCCCGGGCGGGGGAACACTGAAGCTTTCTTT. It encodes CASSPGRGNTEAFF. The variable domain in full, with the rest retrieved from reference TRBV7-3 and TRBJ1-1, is GAGVSQTPSNKVTEKGKYVELRCDPISGHTALYWYRQSLGQGPEFLIYFQGTGAADDSGLPNDRFFAVRPEGSVSTLKIQRTERGDSAVYLCASSPGRGNTEAFFGQGTRLTVV.

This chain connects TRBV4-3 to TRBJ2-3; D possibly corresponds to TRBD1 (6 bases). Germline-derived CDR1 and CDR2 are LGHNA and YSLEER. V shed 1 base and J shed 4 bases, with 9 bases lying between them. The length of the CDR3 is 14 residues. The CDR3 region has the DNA TGCGCCAGCAGCCAAGGGCCAGGGGCAGATACGCAGTATTTT. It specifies CASSQGPGADTQYF.

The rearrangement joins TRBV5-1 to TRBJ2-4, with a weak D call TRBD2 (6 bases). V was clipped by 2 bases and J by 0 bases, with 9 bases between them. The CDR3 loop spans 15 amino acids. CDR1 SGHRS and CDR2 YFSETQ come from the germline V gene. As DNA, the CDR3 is TGCGCCAGCAGCTTACAGGAGGGAGCCAAAAACATTCAGTACTTC. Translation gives CASSLQEGAKNIQYF.

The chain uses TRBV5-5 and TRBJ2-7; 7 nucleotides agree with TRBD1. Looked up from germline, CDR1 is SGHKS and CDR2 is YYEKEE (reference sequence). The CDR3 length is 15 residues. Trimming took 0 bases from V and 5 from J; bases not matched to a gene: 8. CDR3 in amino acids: CASSLETGWTHEQYF. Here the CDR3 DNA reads TGTGCCAGCAGCTTGGAGACAGGGTGGACCCACGAGCAGTACTTC.

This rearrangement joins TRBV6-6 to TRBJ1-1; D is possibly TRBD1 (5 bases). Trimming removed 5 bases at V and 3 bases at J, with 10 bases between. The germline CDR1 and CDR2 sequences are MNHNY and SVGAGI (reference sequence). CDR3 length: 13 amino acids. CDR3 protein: CASSLGGDTEAFF. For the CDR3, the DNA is TGTGCCAGCAGTCTCGGGGGGGACACTGAAGCTTTCTTT.

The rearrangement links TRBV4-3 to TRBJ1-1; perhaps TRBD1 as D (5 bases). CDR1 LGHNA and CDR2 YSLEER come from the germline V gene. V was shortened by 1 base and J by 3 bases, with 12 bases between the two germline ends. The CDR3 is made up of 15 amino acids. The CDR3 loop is CASSQGGGRYTEAFF. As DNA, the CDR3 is TGCGCCAGCAGCCAAGGGGGGGGTCGATACACTGAAGCTTTCTTT.

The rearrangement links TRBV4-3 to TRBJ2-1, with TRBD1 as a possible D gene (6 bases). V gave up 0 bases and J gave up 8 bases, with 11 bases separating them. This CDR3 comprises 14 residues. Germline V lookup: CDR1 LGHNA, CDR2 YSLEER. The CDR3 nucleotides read TGCGCCAGCAGCCAAGAGGCAGGGGAATATGAGCAGTTCTTC. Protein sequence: CASSQEAGEYEQFF.

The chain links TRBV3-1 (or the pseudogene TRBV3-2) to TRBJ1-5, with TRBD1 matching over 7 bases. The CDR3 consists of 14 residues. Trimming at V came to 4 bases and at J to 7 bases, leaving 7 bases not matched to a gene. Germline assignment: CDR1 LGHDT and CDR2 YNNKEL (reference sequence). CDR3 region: CASSLRQGGQPQHF. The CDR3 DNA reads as TGTGCCAGCAGCCTAAGACAGGGTGGACAGCCCCAGCATTTT.

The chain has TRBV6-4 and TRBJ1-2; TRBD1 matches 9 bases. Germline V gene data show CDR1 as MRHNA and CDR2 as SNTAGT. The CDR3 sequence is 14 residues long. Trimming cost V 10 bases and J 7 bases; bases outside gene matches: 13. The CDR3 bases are TGTGCCACCACCTTAGAACAGGGGGCTAGTGGCTACACCTTC. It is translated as CATTLEQGASGYTF.

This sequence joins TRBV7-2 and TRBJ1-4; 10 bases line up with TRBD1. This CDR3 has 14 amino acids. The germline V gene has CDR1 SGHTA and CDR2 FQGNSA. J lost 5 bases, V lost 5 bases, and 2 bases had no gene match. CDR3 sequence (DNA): TGTGCCAGCAGCGCGGGACAGGGGAATGAAAAACTGTTTTTT. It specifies CASSAGQGNEKLFF.

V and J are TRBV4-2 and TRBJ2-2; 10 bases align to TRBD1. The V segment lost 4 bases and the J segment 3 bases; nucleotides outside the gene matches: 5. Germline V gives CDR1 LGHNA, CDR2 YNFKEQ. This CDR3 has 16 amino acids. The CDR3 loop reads CASSPRQGADTGELFF. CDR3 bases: TGTGCCAGCAGCCCCCGACAGGGGGCGGACACCGGGGAGCTGTTTTTT.

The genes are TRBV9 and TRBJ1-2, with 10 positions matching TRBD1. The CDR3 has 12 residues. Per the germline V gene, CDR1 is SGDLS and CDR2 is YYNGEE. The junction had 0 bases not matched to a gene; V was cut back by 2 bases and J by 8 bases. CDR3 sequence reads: CASSVTGGGYTF. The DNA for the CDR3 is TGTGCCAGCAGCGTGACAGGGGGCGGCTACACCTTC.

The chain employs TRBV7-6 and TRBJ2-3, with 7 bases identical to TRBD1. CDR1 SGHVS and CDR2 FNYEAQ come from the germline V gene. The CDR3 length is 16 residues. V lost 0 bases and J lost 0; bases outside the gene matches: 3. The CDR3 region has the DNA TGTGCCAGCAGCTTAGCTACAGGGGTTAGCACAGATACGCAGTATTTT. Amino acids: CASSLATGVSTDTQYF.

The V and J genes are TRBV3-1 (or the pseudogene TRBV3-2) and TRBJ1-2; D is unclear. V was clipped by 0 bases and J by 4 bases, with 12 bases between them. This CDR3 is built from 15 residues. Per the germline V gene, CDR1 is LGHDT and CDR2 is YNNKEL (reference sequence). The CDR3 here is CASSQDQISIYGYTF. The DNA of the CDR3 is TGTGCCAGCAGCCAAGATCAAATTTCCATCTATGGCTACACCTTC.

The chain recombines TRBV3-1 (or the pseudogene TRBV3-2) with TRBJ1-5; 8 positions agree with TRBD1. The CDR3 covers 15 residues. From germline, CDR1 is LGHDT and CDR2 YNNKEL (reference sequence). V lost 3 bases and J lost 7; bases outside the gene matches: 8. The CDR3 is CASSHGRGLGQPQHF. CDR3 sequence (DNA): TGTGCCAGCAGCCATGGCAGGGGGCTAGGACAGCCCCAGCATTTT.

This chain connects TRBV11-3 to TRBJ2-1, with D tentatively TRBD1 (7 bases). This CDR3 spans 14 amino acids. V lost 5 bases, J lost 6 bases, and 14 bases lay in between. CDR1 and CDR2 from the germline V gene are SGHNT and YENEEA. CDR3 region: CASSPGGRGNEQFF. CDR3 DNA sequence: TGTGCCAGCAGCCCAGGGGGGCGAGGCAATGAGCAGTTCTTC.

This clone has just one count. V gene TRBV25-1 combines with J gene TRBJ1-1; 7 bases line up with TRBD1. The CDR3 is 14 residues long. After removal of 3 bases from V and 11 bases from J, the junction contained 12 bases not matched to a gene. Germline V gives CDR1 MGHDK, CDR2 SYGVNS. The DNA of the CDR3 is TGTGCCAGCAGTGAGACAGGGATTGGGCCTCGGGCTTTCTTT. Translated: CASSETGIGPRAFF.

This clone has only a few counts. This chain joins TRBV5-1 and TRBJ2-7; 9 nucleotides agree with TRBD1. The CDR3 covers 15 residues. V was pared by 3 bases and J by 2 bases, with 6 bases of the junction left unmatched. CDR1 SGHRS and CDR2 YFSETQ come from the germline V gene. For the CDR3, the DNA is TGCGCCAGCAGCTATGACAGGGGGTCCCCCTACGAGCAGTACTTC. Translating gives CASSYDRGSPYEQYF.

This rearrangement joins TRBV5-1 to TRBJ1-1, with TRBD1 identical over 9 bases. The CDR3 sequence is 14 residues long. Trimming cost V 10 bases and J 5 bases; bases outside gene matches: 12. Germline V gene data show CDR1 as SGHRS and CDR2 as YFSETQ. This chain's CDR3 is CASQGAGSRTEAFF. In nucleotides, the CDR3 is TGCGCCTCACAGGGGGCTGGGAGTAGAACTGAAGCTTTCTTT.

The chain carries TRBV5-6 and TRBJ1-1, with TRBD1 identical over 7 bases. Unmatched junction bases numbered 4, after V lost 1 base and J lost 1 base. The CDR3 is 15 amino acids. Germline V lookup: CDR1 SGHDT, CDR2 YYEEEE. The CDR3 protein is CASSLWGQPNTEAFF. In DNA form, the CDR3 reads TGTGCCAGCAGCTTGTGGGGACAGCCGAACACTGAAGCTTTCTTT.